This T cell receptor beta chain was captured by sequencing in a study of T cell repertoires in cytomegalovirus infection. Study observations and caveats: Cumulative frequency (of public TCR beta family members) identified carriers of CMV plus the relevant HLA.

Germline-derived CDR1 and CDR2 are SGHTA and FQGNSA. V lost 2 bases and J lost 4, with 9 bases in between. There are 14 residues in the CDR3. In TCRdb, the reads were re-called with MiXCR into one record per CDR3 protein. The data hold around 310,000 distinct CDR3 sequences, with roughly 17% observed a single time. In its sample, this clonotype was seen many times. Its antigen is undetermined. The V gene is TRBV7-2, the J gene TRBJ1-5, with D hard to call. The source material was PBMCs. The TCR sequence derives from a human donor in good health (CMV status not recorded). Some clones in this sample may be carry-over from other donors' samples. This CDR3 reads CASSLFPWNQPQHF. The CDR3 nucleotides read TGTGCCAGCAGCTTATTCCCGTGGAATCAGCCCCAGCATTTT.